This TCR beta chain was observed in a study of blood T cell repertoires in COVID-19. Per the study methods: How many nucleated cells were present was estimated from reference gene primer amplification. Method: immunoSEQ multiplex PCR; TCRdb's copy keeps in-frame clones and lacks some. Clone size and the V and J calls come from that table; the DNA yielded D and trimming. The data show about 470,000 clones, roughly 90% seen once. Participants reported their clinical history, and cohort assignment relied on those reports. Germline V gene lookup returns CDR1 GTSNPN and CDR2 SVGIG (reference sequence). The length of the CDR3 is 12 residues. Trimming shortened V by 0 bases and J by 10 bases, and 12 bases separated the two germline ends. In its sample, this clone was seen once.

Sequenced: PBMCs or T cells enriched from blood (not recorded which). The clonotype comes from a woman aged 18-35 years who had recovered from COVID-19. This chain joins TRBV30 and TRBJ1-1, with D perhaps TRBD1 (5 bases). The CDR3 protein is CAWSVGGGSAFF. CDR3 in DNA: TGTGCCTGGAGTGTTGGGGGGGGTTCAGCTTTCTTT.